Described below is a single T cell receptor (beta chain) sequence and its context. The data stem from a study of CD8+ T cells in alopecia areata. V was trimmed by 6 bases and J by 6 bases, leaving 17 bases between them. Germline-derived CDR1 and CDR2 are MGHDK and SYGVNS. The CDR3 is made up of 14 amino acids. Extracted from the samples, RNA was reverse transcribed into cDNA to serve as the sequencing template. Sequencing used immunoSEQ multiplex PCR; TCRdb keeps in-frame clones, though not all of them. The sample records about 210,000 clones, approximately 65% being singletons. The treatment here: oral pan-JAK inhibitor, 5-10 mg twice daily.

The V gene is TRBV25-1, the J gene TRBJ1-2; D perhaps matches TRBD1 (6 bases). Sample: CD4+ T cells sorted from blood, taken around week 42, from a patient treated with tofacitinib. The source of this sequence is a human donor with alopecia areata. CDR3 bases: TGTGCCAGCAGGGAGACAGGAGAGGCGAATGGCTACACCTTC. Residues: CASRETGEANGYTF.